What follows are 8 T cell receptor beta chains derived from one specimen sequenced in a study of cytomegalovirus exposure and HLA in healthy donors. The PCR had 60 Vbeta and 13 Jbeta primers. Assay used: immunoSEQ multiplex PCR; TCRdb lists only in-frame clones, some missing. The repertoire holds roughly 100,000 clones, with about three quarters as singletons. Sequencing used PBMCs. The source is a man in his sixties in good health and CMV-seropositive.

V and J are TRBV7-2 and TRBJ1-1; 7 positions match TRBD1. This CDR3 has 14 amino acids. V dropped 5 bases and J dropped 1; count of bases not matched to a gene: 4. Germline V gene lookup returns CDR1 SGHTA and CDR2 FQGNSA. This CDR3 reads CASSTRTGNTEAFF. DNA of the CDR3: TGTGCCAGCAGCACACGGACAGGGAACACTGAAGCTTTCTTT.

This sequence joins TRBV5-4 and TRBJ1-1; the D gene is possibly TRBD1 (5 bases). There are 14 residues in the CDR3. Trimming removed 4 bases at V and 1 base at J, with 11 bases between. Germline V CDR1 and CDR2: SGHNT, YYREEE (reference sequence). CDR3 amino acids: CASSLGLTNTEAFF. CDR3 nucleotide sequence: TGTGCCAGCAGCCTGGGACTCACGAACACTGAAGCTTTCTTT. Together with reference TRBV5-4 and TRBJ1-1, the CDR3 gives the full variable domain: ETGVTQSPTHLIKTRGQQVTLRCSSQSGHNTVSWYQQALGQGPQFIFQYYREEENGRGNFPPRFSGLQFPNYSSELNVNALELDDSALYLCASSLGLTNTEAFFGQGTRLTVV.

V and J are TRBV2 and TRBJ1-4; D unresolved. The CDR3 runs 14 residues. The V gene's germline CDR1 is SNHLY and CDR2 FYNNEI. V lost 7 bases to trimming and J lost 6 bases, with 15 bases between them. CDR3 sequence reads: CASTKRNPYEKLFF. CDR3 in DNA: TGTGCCAGCACTAAGCGTAACCCTTATGAAAAACTGTTTTTT. The full variable domain, its missing parts supplied by reference TRBV2 and TRBJ1-4, is EPEVTQTPSHQVTQMGQEVILRCVPISNHLYFYWYRQILGQKVEFLVSFYNNEISEKSEIFDDQFSVERPDGSNFTLKIRSTKLEDSAMYFCASTKRNPYEKLFFGSGTQLSVL.

This clone has a single count. The chain carries TRBV7-2 and TRBJ1-5; TRBD1 matches 7 bases. The CDR3 sequence is 13 residues long. The V segment lost 5 bases and the J segment 2 bases; nucleotides outside the gene matches: 0. The germline V gene encodes CDR1 SGHTA and CDR2 FQGNSA. The CDR3 sequence: CASSGQGNQPQHF. The CDR3, as DNA: TGTGCCAGCAGCGGACAGGGCAATCAGCCCCAGCATTTT.

The chain links TRBV7-3 to TRBJ1-6; 11 nucleotides match TRBD1. This CDR3 contains 15 residues. Germline V gene sequence: CDR1 SGHTA, CDR2 FQGTGA. Trimming at V came to 5 bases and at J to 7 bases, leaving 4 bases not matched to a gene. CDR3 nucleotide sequence: TGTGCCAGCAGCGCTCGGACAGGGGGCAATTCACCCCTCCACTTT. Residues: CASSARTGGNSPLHF.

The rearrangement links TRBV10-3 to TRBJ2-2, with a weak D call TRBD2 (6 bases). Germline CDR1 reads ENHRY; CDR2 reads SYGVKD. CDR3 length: 17 amino acids. Deletions cut 2 bases from V and 3 bases from J, with 16 bases between. CDR3 sequence reads: CAISERGEGLDTGELFF. CDR3 sequence (DNA): TGTGCCATCAGTGAGCGCGGGGAAGGGCTCGACACCGGGGAGCTGTTTTTT.

The chain has TRBV15 and TRBJ2-3, with D unclear. This CDR3 has 14 amino acids. CDR1 is LNHNV and CDR2 is YYDKDF in the germline V gene (reference sequence). Trimming cost V 1 base and J 4 bases, with 9 bases left between them. CDR3 amino acids: CATSRGVAADTQYF. The CDR3 DNA is TGTGCCACCAGCAGAGGCGTAGCAGCAGATACGCAGTATTTT.

V is TRBV6-6 and J is TRBJ2-3, with 7 bases lining up with TRBD2. The ends lost 4 bases at V and 1 base at J; junction bases unmatched: 2. The germline V gene has CDR1 MNHNY and CDR2 SVGAGI (reference sequence). CDR3 length: 14 residues. The DNA of the CDR3 is TGTGCCAGCAGTTGGGGGGGTGGCACAGATACGCAGTATTTT. It encodes CASSWGGGTDTQYF.